Shown below are 7 T cell receptor beta chains from a single sample sequenced in a study of cytomegalovirus exposure and HLA in healthy donors listed by TCRdb under 2017. The library came from the immunoSEQ multiplex PCR assay. For the multiplex PCR, a mixture combining 60 forward primers for TCR Vbeta segments and 13 reverse primers for TCR Jbeta segments was used. TCRdb limited this immuneACCESS table to in-frame rearrangements with V and J called. A share of clones is missing; checked studies link under half to unresolved V genes, and the rest is unexplained. Recorded for this sample are roughly 150,000 clones; roughly 77% of them occurred a single time. Around 10% of the sample is held by the ten biggest clonotypes. The specimen was PBMCs. These receptors originate from a man aged 18 to 30 in good health and CMV-seropositive.

The chain is built from TRBV19 and TRBJ2-4; D is undetermined. V gave up 9 bases and J gave up 0 bases, with 9 bases separating them. Germline lookup yields CDR1 LNHDA and CDR2 SQIVND (reference sequence). The CDR3 is 13 amino acids. This CDR3 reads CASKNLAKNIQYF. The CDR3 DNA is TGTGCCAGCAAGAACTTAGCCAAAAACATTCAGTACTTC.

The chain carries TRBV6-5 and TRBJ2-2; TRBD2 aligns across 7 bases. Germline-derived CDR1 and CDR2 are MNHEY and SVGAGI. The CDR3 contains 15 residues. V trimming: 3 bases; J trimming: 5 bases; junction bases outside the gene matches: 6. Here the CDR3 reads CASSYSGGRTGELFF. The CDR3 DNA follows: TGTGCCAGCAGTTATTCGGGCGGGAGAACCGGGGAGCTGTTTTTT.

The chain has TRBV7-9 and TRBJ2-1; possible D gene TRBD2, 6 bases. The CDR3 sequence is 17 residues long. Germline V gene lookup returns CDR1 SEHNR and CDR2 FQNEAQ (reference sequence). V was clipped by 6 bases and J by 0 bases, with 18 bases between them. DNA of the CDR3: TGTGCCAGCAGTGTCCAAGCGGGTTCCATCTCCTACAATGAGCAGTTCTTC. This gives the protein CASSVQAGSISYNEQFF.

The rearrangement uses TRBV11-2 and TRBJ2-1; 10 bases map to TRBD2. V lost 4 bases, J lost 9 bases, and 12 bases stayed unmatched. The germline V gene has CDR1 SGHAT and CDR2 FQNNGV. The CDR3 is made up of 16 amino acids. CDR3: CASSSVRSGRATEQFF. CDR3 in DNA: TGTGCCAGCAGCTCCGTTAGGAGCGGGAGGGCCACTGAGCAGTTCTTC.

The genes are TRBV15 and TRBJ2-5; D is uncertain. The J call is doubtful: the DNA matches TRBJ2-7 better. The V gene's germline CDR1 is LNHNV and CDR2 YYDKDF (reference sequence). The CDR3 spans 15 residues. In DNA, the CDR3 is TGTGCCACCAGCACATCTAGAGGTCTCTCCTACGAGCAGTACTTC. It codes for CATSTSRGLSYEQYF.

The chain joins TRBV2 to TRBJ2-7, with 8 bases fitting TRBD2. The CDR3 has 15 amino acids. The germline V gene encodes CDR1 SNHLY and CDR2 FYNNEI. V lost 6 bases, J lost 3 bases, and 10 bases stayed unmatched. The DNA for the CDR3 is TGTGCCAGCAGATACGGAGCGGGAGCCCACTACGAGCAGTACTTC. Protein: CASRYGAGAHYEQYF.

The V and J genes are TRBV2 and TRBJ2-1, with 7 positions matching TRBD1. The CDR3 extends over 14 amino acids. Germline V gives CDR1 SNHLY, CDR2 FYNNEI. With V trimmed by 7 bases and J by 3 bases, 6 bases remained unmatched. CDR3 sequence (DNA): TGTGCCAGCAAGCAGGACAGGAGCTACAATGAGCAGTTCTTC. The encoded protein is CASKQDRSYNEQFF.